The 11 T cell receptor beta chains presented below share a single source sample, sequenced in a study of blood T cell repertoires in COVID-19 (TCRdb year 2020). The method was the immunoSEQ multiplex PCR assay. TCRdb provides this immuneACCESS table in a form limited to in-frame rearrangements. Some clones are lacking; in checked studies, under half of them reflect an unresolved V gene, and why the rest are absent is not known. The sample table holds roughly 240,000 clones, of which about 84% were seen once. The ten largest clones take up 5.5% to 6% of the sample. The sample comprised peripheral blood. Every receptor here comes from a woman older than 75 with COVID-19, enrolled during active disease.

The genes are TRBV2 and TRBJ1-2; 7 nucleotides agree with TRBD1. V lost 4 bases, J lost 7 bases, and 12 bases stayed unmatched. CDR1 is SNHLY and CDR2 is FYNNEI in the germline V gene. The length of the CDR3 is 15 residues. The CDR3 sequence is CASSVRSGRQGGYTF. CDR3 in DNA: TGTGCCAGCAGTGTTAGATCTGGGAGACAGGGTGGCTACACCTTC.

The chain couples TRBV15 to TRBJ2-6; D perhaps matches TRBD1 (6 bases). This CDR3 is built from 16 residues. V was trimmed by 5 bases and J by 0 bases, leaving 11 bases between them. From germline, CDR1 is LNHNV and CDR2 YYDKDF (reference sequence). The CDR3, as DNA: TGTGCCACCAGCTTTGGACAGAACTCTGGGGCCAACGTCCTGACTTTC. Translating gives CATSFGQNSGANVLTF.

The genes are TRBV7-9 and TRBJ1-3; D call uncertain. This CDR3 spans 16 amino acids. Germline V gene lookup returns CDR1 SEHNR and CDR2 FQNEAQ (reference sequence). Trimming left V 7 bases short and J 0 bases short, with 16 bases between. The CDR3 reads CASTPPSGSSGNTIYF. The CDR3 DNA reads TGTGCCAGCACCCCCCCTAGCGGGAGCTCTGGAAACACCATATATTTT.

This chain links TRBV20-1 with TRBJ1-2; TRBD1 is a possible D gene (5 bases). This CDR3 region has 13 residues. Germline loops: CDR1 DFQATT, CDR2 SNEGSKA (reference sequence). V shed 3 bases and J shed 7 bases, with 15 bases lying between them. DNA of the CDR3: TGCAGTGCTAGTGGCCCCAGGGACTTTGGCTACACCTTC. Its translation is CSASGPRDFGYTF.

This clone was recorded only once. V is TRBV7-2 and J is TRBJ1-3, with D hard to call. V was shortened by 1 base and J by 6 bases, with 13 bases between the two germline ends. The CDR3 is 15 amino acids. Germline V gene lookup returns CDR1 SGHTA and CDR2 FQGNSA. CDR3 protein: CASSLGRVGVNTIYF. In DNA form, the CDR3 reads TGTGCCAGCAGCTTAGGGAGAGTGGGAGTAAACACCATATATTTT.

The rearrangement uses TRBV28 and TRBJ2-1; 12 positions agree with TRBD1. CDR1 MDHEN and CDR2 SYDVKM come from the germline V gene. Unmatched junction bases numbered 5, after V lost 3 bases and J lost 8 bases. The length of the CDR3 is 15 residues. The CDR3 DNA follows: TGTGCCAGCAGTTTGGGGGACAGGGGGCGCGATGAGCAGTTCTTC. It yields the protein CASSLGDRGRDEQFF.

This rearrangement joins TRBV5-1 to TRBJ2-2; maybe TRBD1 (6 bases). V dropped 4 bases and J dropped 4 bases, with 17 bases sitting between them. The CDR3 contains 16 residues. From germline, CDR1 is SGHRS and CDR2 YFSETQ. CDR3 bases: TGCGCCAGCAGCCCCTCCGGGACAAGGGGCACCGGGGAGCTGTTTTTT. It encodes CASSPSGTRGTGELFF. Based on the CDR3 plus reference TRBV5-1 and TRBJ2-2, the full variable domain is KAGVTQTPRYLIKTRGQQVTLSCSPISGHRSVSWYQQTPGQGLQFLFEYFSETQRNKGNFPGRFSGRQFSNSRSEMNVSTLELGDSALYLCASSPSGTRGTGELFFGEGSRLTVL.

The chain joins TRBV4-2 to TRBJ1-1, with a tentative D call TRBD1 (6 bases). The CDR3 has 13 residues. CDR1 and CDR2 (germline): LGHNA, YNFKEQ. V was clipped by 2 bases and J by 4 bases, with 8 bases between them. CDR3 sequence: CASSQQGSTEAFF. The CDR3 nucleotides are TGTGCCAGCAGCCAACAGGGGAGCACTGAAGCTTTCTTT.

The CDR3, as DNA: TGCAGTGCAGGGGGCGTAGAAAAACTGTTTTTT. Protein: CSAGGVEKLFF. V and J are TRBV20-1 and TRBJ1-4, with 7 bases aligning to TRBD1. Trimming took 6 bases from V and 8 from J; bases not matched to a gene: 3. The CDR3 loop spans 11 amino acids. Germline CDR1 and CDR2: DFQATT and SNEGSKA (reference sequence).

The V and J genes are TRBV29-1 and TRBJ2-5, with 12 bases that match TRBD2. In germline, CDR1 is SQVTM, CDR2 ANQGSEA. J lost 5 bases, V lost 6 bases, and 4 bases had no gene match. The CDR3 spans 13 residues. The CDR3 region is CSVLAGGVETQYF. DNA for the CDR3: TGCAGCGTACTAGCGGGGGGTGTGGAGACCCAGTACTTC.

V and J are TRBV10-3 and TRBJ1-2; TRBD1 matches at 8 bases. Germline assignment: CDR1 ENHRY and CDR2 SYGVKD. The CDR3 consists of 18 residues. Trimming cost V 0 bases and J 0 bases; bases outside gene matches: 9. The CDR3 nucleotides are TGTGCCATCAGTGAGTCGTGGACAGGGCAGGGGACTAACTATGGCTACACCTTC. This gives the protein CAISESWTGQGTNYGYTF.